The sequence of this TCR beta chain was determined in a study of blood T cell repertoires in COVID-19. Study details: Acute and convalescent COVID-19 specimens originated in the United States, Italy and Spain. In each case, the material was cDNA or gDNA derived from T cells, B-cell-depleted T cells, or PBMCs.

TCRdb's copy holds only in-frame clones and misses some; the assay was immunoSEQ multiplex PCR. The table shows about 140,000 clones, with 65% to 80% occurring only once. The CDR3 has 18 residues. V dropped 0 bases and J dropped 4; count of bases not matched to a gene: 9. The germline V gene encodes CDR1 LGHNA and CDR2 YNFKEQ. This clonotype was sampled from a man in his fifties with acute or convalescent COVID-19. Sequencing was carried out using peripheral blood. The chain joins TRBV4-2 to TRBJ2-5; 12 bases agree with TRBD2. CDR3 protein: CASSQEIALAGGGETQYF. The CDR3, as DNA: TGTGCCAGCAGCCAAGAAATAGCACTAGCGGGGGGAGGAGAGACCCAGTACTTC.